This TCR beta chain was captured by sequencing in a study of shared T cell receptors in the human thymus. CDR3 length: 16 residues. V shed 0 bases, J shed 5 bases, and the junction held 6 bases outside the gene matches. The germline V gene has CDR1 SGHDN and CDR2 FVKESK. Sequencing was performed with immunoSEQ multiplex PCR; in TCRdb, only in-frame clones are kept and a portion is missing. The data show approximately 730,000 clones, approximately 85% seen once. These data were likewise used in another study, on human thymus T cells. That paper states: Each of the donors was a healthy Finnish infant who was undergoing open corrective cardiac surgery for congenital heart defects. V and J gene usage appeared biased in thymic and blood repertoires.

Material: thymocytes. The chain is built from TRBV14 and TRBJ1-1; 10 bases match TRBD1. This receptor was identified in a girl younger than two with a congenital heart defect. The DNA for the CDR3 is TGTGCCAGCAGCCAAGATCGAGGGACAGGGGAAACTGAAGCTTTCTTT. Amino acid sequence: CASSQDRGTGETEAFF.